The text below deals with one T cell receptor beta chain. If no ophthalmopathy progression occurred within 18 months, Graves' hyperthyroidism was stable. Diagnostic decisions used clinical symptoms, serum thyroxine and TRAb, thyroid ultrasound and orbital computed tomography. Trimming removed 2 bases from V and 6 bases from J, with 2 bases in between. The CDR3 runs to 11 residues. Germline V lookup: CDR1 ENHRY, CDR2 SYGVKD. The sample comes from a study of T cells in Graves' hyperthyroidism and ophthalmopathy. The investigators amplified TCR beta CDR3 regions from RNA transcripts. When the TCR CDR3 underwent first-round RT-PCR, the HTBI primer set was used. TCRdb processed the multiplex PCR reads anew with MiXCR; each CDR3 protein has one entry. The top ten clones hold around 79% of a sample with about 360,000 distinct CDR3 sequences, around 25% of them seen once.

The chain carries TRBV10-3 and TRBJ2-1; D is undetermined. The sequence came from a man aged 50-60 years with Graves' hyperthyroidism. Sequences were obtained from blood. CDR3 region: CAISEGNEQFF. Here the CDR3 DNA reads TGTGCCATCAGTGAGGGCAATGAGCAGTTCTTC.